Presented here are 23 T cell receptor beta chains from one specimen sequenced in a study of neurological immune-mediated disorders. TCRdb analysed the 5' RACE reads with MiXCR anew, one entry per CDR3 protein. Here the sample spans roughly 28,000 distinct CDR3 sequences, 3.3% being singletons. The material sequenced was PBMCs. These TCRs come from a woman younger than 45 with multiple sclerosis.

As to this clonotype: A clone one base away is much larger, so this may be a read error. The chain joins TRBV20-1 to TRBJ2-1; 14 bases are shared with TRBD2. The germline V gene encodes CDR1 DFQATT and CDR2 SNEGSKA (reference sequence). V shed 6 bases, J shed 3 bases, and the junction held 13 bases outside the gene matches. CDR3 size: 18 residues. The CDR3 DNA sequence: TGCAGTGCGATAACTTGGACTAGCGGGGGGACTAACTACAATGAGCAGTTCTTC. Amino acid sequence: CSAITWTSGGTNYNEQFF.

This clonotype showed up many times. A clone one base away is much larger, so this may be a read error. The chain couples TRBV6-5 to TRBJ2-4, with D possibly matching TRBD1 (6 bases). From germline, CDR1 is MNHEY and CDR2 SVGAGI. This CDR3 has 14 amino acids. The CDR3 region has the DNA TGTGCCAGCAGTCTCAGGGGTGGCAAAAAAATTCAGTACTTC. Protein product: CASSLRGGKKIQYF.

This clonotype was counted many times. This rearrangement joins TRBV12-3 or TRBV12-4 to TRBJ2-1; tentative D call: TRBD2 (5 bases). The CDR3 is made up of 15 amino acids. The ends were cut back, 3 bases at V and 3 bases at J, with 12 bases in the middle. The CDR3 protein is CASSLDSWDYNEQFF. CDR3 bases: TGTGCCAGCAGTTTGGACTCCTGGGACTACAATGAGCAGTTCTTC.

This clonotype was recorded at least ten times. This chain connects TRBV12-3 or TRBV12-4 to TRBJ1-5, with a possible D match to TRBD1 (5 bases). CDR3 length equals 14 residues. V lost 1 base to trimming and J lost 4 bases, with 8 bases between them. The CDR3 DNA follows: TGTGCCAGCAGTTTAGGGCAGGGTAATCAGCCCCAGCATTTT. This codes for CASSLGQGNQPQHF.

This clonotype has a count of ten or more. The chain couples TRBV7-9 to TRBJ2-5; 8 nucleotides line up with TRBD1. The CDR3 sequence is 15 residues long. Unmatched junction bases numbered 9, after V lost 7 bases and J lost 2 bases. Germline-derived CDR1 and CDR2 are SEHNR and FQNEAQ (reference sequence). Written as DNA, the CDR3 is TGTGCCAGCACGCCGGGACAGGTCCTACAAGAGACCCAGTACTTC. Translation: CASTPGQVLQETQYF.

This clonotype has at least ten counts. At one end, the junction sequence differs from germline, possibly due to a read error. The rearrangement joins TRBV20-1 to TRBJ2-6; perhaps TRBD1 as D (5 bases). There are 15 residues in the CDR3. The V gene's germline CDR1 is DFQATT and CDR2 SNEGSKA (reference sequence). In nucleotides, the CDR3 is TGCAGTGCTAGAGTTGCGAGCTCTGGGGCCAAAGTCCTGACTTTC. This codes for CSARVASSGAKVLTF.

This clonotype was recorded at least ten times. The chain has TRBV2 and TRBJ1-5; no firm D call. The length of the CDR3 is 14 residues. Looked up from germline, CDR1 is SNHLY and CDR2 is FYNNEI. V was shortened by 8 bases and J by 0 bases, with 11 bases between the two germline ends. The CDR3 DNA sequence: TGTGCCAGCTCGCAGATAAATAGCAATCAGCCCCAGCATTTT. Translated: CASSQINSNQPQHF.

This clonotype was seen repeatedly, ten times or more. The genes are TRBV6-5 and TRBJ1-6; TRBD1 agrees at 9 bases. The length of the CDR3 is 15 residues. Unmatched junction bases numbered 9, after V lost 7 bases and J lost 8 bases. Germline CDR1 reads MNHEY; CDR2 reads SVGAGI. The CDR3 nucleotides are TGTGCCAGCAACCAGAAGGGACAGGGATATTCACCCCTCCACTTT. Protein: CASNQKGQGYSPLHF.

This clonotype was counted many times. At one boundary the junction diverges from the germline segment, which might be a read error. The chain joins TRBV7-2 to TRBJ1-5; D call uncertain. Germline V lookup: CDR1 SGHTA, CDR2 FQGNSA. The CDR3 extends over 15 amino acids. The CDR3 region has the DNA TGTGCCAGCAGCTTAGTTTTTGTCGGCAATCAGCCCCAGAATTTT. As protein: CASSLVFVGNQPQNF.

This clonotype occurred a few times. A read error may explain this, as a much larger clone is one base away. CDR3 amino acids: CASSYQRQRAYEQYF. Here the CDR3 DNA reads TGTGCCAGCAGTTACCAGAGGCAAAGAGCCTACGAGCAGTACTTC. This chain links TRBV6-2 or TRBV6-3 with TRBJ2-7; D is unresolved. The CDR3 contains 15 residues. CDR1 and CDR2 from the germline V gene are MNHEY and SVGEGT. V lost 2 bases and J 2 bases, leaving 13 bases between the germline ends.

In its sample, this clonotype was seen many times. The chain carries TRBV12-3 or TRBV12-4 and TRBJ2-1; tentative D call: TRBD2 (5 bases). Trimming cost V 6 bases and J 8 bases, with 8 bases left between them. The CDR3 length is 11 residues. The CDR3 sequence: CASSLRDEQFF. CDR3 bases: TGTGCCAGCAGCCTGCGGGATGAGCAGTTCTTC.

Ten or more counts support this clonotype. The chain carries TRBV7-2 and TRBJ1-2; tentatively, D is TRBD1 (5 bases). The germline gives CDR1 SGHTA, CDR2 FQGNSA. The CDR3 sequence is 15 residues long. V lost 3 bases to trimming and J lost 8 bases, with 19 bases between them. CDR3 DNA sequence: TGTGCCAGCAGCTTTCTAGGAGACAGTTCATTCGGCTACACCTTC. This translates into CASSFLGDSSFGYTF.

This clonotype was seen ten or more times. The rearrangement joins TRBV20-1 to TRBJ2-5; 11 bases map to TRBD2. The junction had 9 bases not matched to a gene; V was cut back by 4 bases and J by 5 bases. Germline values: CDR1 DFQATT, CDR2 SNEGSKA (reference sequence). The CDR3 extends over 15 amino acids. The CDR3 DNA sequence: TGCAGTGCTAAGTTAGCGGGAGGGCGAGGGGAGACCCAGTACTTC. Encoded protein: CSAKLAGGRGETQYF.

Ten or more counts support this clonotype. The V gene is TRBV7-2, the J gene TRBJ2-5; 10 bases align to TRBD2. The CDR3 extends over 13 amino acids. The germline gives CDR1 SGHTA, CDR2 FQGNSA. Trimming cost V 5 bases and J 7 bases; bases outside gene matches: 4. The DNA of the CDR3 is TGTGCCAGCAGCACCCGGACTAGCGGGACCCAGTACTTC. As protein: CASSTRTSGTQYF.

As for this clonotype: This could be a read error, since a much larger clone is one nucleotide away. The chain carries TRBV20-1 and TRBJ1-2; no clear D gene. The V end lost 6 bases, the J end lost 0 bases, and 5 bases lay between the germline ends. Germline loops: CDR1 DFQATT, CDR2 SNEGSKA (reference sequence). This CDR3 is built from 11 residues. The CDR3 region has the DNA TGCAGTGCCTATACTAACTATGGCTACACCTTC. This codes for CSAYTNYGYTF.

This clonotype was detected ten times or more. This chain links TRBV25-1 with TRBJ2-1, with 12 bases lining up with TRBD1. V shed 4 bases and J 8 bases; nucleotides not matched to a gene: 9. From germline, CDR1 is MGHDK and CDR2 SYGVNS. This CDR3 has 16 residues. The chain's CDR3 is CASSVSGTGGLDEQFF. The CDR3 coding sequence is TGTGCCAGCAGTGTCTCCGGGACAGGGGGCTTGGATGAGCAGTTCTTC.

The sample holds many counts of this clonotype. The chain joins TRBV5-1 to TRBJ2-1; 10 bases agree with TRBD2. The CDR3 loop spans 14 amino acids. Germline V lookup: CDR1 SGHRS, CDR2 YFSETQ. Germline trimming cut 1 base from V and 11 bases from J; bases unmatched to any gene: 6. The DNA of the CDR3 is TGCGCCAGCAGCTTGACAGCGGGGGGGCCCAAGCAGTTCTTC. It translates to CASSLTAGGPKQFF.

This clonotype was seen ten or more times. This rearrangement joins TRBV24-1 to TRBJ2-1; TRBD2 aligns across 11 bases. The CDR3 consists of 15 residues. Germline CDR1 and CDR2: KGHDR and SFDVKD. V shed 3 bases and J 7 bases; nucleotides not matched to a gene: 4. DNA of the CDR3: TGTGCCACCAGTGATCCGGGGACTAGCGGTAATGAGCAGTTCTTC. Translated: CATSDPGTSGNEQFF.

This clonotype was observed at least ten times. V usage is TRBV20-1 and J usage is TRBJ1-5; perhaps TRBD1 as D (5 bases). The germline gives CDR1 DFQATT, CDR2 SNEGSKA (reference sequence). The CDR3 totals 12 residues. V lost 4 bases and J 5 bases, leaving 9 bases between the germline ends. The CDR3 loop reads CSANRGDQPQHF. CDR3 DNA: TGCAGTGCTAATCGGGGGGATCAGCCCCAGCATTTT.

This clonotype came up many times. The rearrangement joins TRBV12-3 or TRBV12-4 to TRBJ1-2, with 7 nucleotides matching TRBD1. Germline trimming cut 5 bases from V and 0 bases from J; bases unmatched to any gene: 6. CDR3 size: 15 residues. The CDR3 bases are TGTGCCAGCAGTCGGACAGGATGGACTAACTATGGCTACACCTTC. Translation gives CASSRTGWTNYGYTF.

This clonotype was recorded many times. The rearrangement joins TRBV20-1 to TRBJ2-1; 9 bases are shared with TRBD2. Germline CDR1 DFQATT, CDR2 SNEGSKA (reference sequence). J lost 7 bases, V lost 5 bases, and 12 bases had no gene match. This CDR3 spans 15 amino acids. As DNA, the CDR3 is TGCAGTGCTCCTCAAAGGGCTAGCGGGAAGAATGAGCAGTTCTTC. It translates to CSAPQRASGKNEQFF.

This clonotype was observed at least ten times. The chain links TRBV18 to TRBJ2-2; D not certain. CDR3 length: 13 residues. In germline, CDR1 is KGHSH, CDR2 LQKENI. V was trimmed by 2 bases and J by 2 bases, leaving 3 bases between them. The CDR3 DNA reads TGTGCCAGCTCACCAAGTAACACCGGGGAGCTGTTTTTT. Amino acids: CASSPSNTGELFF.

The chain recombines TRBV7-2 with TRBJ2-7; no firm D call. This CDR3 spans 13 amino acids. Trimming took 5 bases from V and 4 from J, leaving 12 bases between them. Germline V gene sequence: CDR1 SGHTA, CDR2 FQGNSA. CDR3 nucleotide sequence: TGTGCCAGCAGCCAGGCGGTTAGTTACGAGCAGTACTTC. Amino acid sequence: CASSQAVSYEQYF. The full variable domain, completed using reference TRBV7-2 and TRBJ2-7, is GAGVSQSPSNKVTEKGKDVELRCDPISGHTALYWYRQSLGQGLEFLIYFQGNSAPDKSGLPSDRFSAERTGGSVSTLTIQRTQQEDSAVYLCASSQAVSYEQYFGPGTRLTVT.